Presented here are 9 T cell receptor beta chains from one specimen sequenced in a study of blood T cell repertoires in COVID-19. Clones were sequenced by immunoSEQ multiplex PCR, and TCRdb holds only the in-frame ones, with some missing. The sample comprises 87,000 or so clones, around nine tenths of which are singletons, and over 4% rests with the top ten. Specimen: peripheral blood. The source is a man aged 35 to 55 with acute or convalescent COVID-19.

The V and J genes are TRBV12-5 and TRBJ2-7; TRBD2 matches 13 bases. CDR1 LGHNT and CDR2 FRNRAP come from the germline V gene. V gave up 8 bases and J gave up 4 bases; unmatched junction bases: 17. There are 18 residues in the CDR3. CDR3 in DNA: TGTGCTAGTTCTTCCTCACCCGGGACTAGCGGGACGGAATACGAGCAGTACTTC. This gives the protein CASSSSPGTSGTEYEQYF.

V usage is TRBV30 and J usage is TRBJ2-2; 10 nucleotides align to TRBD1. Germline assignment: CDR1 GTSNPN and CDR2 SVGIG (reference sequence). V trimming: 1 base; J trimming: 4 bases; junction bases outside the gene matches: 3. CDR3 length equals 15 residues. CDR3 sequence reads: CAWSGDRGGTGELFF. In DNA, the CDR3 is TGTGCCTGGAGTGGGGACAGGGGAGGCACCGGGGAGCTGTTTTTT.

This chain uses TRBV7-2 with TRBJ1-1; the D is unclear. The germline V gene has CDR1 SGHTA and CDR2 FQGNSA. The CDR3 consists of 14 residues. Trimming shortened V by 0 bases and J by 5 bases, and 10 bases separated the two germline ends. CDR3 amino acids: CASSLARGGTEAFF. In DNA form, the CDR3 reads TGTGCCAGCAGCTTAGCGCGGGGTGGTACTGAAGCTTTCTTT.

V usage is TRBV27 and J usage is TRBJ2-1; D is perhaps TRBD1 (6 bases). The V and J ends lost 5 bases and 4 bases respectively, with 12 bases between them. The germline CDR1 and CDR2 sequences are MNHEY and SMNVEV (reference sequence). The CDR3 extends over 14 amino acids. The CDR3: CASSVDRFYNEQFF. In DNA, the CDR3 is TGTGCCAGCAGTGTAGACAGGTTTTACAATGAGCAGTTCTTC.

This chain uses TRBV3-1 (or the pseudogene TRBV3-2) with TRBJ1-3; the D is unclear. CDR3 size: 18 residues. Trimming removed 1 base at V and 5 bases at J, with 21 bases between. Germline CDR1 reads LGHDT; CDR2 reads YNNKEL (reference sequence). In DNA form, the CDR3 reads TGTGCCAGCAGCCAAGGTTCCCCTCACCACGGGGAAAGAAACACCATATATTTT. Its translation is CASSQGSPHHGERNTIYF.

The chain links TRBV12-3 or TRBV12-4 to TRBJ1-6; no clear D. There are 13 residues in the CDR3. V was clipped by 2 bases and J by 7 bases, with 6 bases between them. The CDR3 DNA sequence: TGTGCCAGCAGTTTAATCGGGAATTCACCCCTCCACTTT. Translating gives CASSLIGNSPLHF.

The V and J genes are TRBV24-1 and TRBJ1-5, with D possibly matching TRBD1 (5 bases). Germline V gives CDR1 KGHDR, CDR2 SFDVKD. V shed 5 bases and J shed 2 bases, with 15 bases lying between them. The CDR3 runs 16 residues. CDR3 coding DNA: TGTGCCACCAGTGCCAGCGGGGGTACCGGCAATCAGCCCCAGCATTTT. Its translation: CATSASGGTGNQPQHF.

V is TRBV19 and J is TRBJ1-1, with 8 bases lining up with TRBD1. Germline assignment: CDR1 LNHDA and CDR2 SQIVND (reference sequence). The J segment lost 1 base and the V segment lost 2 bases, leaving 3 bases of the junction unmatched. The CDR3 runs 15 residues. The CDR3 reads CASSIQGASNTEAFF. In DNA form, the CDR3 reads TGTGCCAGTAGTATACAGGGGGCATCGAACACTGAAGCTTTCTTT. The complete variable domain, with remaining parts taken from reference TRBV19 and TRBJ1-1, reads DGGITQSPKYLFRKEGQNVTLSCEQNLNHDAMYWYRQDPGQGLRLIYYSQIVNDFQKGDIAEGYSVSREKKESFPLTVTSAQKNPTAFYLCASSIQGASNTEAFFGQGTRLTVV.

This rearrangement joins TRBV19 to TRBJ1-5; no reliable D call. V was shortened by 3 bases and J by 4 bases, with 13 bases between the two germline ends. Germline V gives CDR1 LNHDA, CDR2 SQIVND (reference sequence). The CDR3 consists of 15 residues. CDR3 amino acids: CASSIATSTNQPQHF. CDR3 DNA: TGTGCCAGTAGTATTGCGACAAGTACGAATCAGCCCCAGCATTTT.